The rows below give T cell receptor beta chains drawn from one sample of a study of T cells after yellow fever vaccination. TCRdb redid the calling of the 5' RACE reads with MiXCR, one entry per CDR3 protein. The sample comprises about 580,000 distinct CDR3 sequences, about 15% of which are singletons, and approximately 15% rests with the top ten. Source: PBMCs, taken about 5 days after the first yellow fever vaccination. These TCRs come from a man between 18 and 29 years old who received the YFV17D yellow fever vaccine. CDR3s include the opening cysteine and the closing phenylalanine or tryptophan. Each record gives: V gene, CDR3 protein.

>TRBV12-5
CASGAPGGPSTDTQYF
>TRBV27
CASSSRPGLAGGPNSYEQYF
>TRBV19
CASWDRTNQPQHF
>TRBV29-1
CSVGLGGQPQHF
>TRBV4-2
CASSHGQRDGYTF
>TRBV6-1
CASSPGTGVWGTDTQYF
>TRBV6-2/TRBV6-3
CASSIPGLAGAAFF
>TRBV4-2
CASSQDLTRGADYNSPLHF
>TRBV20-1
CSARDRPAPFGYTF
>TRBV5-1
CASSLGRHEQYF
>TRBV20-1
CSAETGPGNTIYF
>TRBV9
CASSVRQGMQETQYF
>TRBV12-3/TRBV12-4
CASSPTGFSSYEQYF
>TRBV13
CASSLESNEQFF
>TRBV9
CASSVGGDGYTF
>TRBV20-1
CSATTSGGKSGTDTQYF
>TRBV3-1
CASSPLAGSTGELFF
>TRBV6-1
CASSATGGRTEAFF
>TRBV2
CASSEWPGGSYEQYF
>TRBV7-9
CASSSPQGANNEQFF
>TRBV7-8
CASRGQWLAPYNEQFF
>TRBV11-2
CASSYTHPSSNNSPLHF